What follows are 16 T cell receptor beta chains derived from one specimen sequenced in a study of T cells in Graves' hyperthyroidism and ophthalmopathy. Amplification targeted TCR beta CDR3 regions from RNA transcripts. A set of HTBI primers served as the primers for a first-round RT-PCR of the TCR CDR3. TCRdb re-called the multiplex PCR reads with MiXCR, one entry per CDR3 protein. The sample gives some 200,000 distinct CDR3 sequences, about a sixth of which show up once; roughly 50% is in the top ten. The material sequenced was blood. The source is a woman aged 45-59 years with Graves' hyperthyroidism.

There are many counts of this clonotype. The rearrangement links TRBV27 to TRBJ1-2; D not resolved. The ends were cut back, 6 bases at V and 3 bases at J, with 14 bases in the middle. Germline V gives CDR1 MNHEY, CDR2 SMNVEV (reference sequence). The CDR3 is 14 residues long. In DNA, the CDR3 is TGTGCCAGCAGGAGTTTGGGTTCAGACTATGGCTACACCTTC. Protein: CASRSLGSDYGYTF.

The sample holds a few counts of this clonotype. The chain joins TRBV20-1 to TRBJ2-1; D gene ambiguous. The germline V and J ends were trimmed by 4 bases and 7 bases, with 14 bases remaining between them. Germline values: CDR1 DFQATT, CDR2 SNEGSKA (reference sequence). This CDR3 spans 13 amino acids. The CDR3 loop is CSAIHLERNEQFF. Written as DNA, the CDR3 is TGCAGTGCTATCCATCTCGAGAGGAATGAGCAGTTCTTC.

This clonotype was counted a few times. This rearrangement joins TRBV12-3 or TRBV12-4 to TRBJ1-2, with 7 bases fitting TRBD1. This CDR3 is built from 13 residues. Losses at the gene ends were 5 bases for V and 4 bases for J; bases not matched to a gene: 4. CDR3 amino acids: CASSITGVYGYTF. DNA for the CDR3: TGTGCCAGCAGTATCACAGGGGTCTATGGCTACACCTTC.

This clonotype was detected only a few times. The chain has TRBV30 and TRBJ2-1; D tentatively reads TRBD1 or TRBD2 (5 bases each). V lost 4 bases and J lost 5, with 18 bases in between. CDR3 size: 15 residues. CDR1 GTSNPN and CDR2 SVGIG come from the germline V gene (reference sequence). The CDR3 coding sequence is TGTGCCTGGACTAGGGACGTCATTTGGGACAATGAGCAGTTCTTC. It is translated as CAWTRDVIWDNEQFF.

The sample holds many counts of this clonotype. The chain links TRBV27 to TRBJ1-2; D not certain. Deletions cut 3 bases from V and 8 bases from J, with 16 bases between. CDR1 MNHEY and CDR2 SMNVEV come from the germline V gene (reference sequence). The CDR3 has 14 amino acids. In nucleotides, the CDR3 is TGTGCCAGCAGTTTTCGTCCCTCACAAGGCGGCTACACCTTC. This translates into CASSFRPSQGGYTF.

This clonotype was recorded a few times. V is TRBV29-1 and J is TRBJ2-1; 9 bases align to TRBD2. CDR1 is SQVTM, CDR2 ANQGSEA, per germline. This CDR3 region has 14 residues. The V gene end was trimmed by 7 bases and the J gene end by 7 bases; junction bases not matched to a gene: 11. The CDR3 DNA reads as TGCAGCGCACCGGGGGGACTAGCAATTAATGAGCAGTTCTTC. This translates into CSAPGGLAINEQFF.

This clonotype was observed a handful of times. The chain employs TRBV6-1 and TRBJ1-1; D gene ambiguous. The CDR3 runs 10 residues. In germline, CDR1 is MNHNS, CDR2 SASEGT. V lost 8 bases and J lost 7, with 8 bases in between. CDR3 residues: CASRAIEAFF. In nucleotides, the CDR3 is TGTGCCAGCCGGGCCATTGAAGCTTTCTTT.

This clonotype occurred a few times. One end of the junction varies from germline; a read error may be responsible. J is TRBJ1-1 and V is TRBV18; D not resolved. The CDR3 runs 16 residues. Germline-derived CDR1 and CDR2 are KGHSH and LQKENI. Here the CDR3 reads CAGSPIDWRVNTEAFF. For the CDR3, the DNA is TGTGCCGGCTCACCAATAGACTGGAGAGTAAACACTGAAGCTTTCTTT.

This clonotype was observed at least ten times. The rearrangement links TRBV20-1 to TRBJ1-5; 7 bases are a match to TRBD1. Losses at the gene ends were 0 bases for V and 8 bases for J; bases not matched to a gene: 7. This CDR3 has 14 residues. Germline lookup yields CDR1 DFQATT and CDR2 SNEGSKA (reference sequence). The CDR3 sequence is CSARDPQGGEPQHF. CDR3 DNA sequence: TGCAGTGCTAGAGATCCGCAGGGGGGTGAGCCCCAGCATTTT.

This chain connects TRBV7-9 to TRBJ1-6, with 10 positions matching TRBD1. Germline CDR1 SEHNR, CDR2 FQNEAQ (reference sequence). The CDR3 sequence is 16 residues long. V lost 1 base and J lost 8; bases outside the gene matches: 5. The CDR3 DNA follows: TGTGCCAGCAGCTTAGACGGACAGGGGGAATATTCACCCCTCCACTTT. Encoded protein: CASSLDGQGEYSPLHF.

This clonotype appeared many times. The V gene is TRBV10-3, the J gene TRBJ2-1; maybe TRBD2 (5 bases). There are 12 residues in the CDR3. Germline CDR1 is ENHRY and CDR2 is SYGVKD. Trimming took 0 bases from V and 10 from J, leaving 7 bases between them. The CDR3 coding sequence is TGTGCCATCAGTGAGTCGGAGGCAGAGCAGTTCTTC. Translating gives CAISESEAEQFF.

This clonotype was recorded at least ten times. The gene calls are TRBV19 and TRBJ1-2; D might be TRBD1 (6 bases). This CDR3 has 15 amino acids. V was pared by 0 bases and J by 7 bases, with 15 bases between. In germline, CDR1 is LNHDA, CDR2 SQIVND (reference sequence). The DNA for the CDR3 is TGTGCCAGTAGTATAGATACAGGGCTCGGGGGTGGCTACACCTTC. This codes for CASSIDTGLGGGYTF.

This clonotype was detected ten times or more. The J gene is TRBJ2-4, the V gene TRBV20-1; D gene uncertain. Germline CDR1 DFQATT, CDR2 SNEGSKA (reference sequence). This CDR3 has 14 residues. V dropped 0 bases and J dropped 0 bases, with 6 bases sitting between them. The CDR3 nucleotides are TGCAGTGCTAGAGAGTCCCTAGCCAAAAACATTCAGTACTTC. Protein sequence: CSARESLAKNIQYF.

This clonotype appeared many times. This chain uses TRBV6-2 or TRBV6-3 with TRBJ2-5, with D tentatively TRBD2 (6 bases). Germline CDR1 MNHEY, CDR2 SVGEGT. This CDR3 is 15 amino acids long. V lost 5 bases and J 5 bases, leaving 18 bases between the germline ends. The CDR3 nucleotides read TGTGCCAGCAGTGCACGGGACTCCGGTGGCGAGACCCAGTACTTC. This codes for CASSARDSGGETQYF.

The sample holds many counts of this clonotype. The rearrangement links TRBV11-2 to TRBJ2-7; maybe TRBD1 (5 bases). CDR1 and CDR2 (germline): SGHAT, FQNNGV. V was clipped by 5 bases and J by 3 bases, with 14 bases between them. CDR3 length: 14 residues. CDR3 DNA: TGTGCCAGCAGCGCAAACAGGAACGTCTACGAGCAGTACTTC. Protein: CASSANRNVYEQYF. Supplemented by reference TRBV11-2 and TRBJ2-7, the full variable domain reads EAGVAQSPRYKIIEKRQSVAFWCNPISGHATLYWYQQILGQGPKLLIQFQNNGVVDDSQLPKDRFSAERLKGVDSTLKIQPAKLEDSAVYLCASSANRNVYEQYFGPGTRLTVT.

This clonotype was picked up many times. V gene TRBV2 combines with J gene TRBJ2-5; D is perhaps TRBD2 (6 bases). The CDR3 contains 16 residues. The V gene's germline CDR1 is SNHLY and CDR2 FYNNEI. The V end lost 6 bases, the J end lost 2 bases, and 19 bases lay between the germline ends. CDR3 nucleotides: TGTGCCAGCAGATTAACCGCGACTAGACTACAAGAGACCCAGTACTTC. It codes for CASRLTATRLQETQYF. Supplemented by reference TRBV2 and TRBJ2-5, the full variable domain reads EPEVTQTPSHQVTQMGQEVILRCVPISNHLYFYWYRQILGQKVEFLVSFYNNEISEKSEIFDDQFSVERPDGSNFTLKIRSTKLEDSAMYFCASRLTATRLQETQYFGPGTRLLVL.